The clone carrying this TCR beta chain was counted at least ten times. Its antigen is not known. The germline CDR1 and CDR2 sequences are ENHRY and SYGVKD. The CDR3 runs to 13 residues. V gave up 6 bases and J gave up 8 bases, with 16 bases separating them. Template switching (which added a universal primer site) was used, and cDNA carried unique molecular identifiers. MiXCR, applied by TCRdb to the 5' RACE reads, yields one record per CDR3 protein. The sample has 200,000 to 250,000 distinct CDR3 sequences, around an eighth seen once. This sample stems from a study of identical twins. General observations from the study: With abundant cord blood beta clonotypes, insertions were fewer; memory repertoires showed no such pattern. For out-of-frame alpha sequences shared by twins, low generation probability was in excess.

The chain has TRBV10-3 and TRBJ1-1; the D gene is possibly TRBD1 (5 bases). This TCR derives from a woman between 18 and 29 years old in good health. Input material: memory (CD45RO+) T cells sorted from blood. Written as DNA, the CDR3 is TGTGCCATCAGGGGCCCCACAGGAGGCGAAGCTTTCTTT. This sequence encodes CAIRGPTGGEAFF.